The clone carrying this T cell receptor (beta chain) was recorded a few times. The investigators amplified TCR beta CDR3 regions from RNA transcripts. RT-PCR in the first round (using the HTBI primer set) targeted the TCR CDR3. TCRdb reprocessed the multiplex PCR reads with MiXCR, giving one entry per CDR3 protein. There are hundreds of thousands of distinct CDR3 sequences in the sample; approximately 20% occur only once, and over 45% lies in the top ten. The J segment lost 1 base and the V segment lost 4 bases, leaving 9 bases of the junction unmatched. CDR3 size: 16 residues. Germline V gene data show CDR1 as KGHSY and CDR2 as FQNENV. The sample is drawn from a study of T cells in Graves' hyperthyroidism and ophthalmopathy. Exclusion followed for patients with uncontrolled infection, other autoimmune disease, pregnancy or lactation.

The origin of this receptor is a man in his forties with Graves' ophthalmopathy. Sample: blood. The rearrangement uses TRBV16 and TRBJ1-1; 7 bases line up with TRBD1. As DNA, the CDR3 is TGTGCCAGCAGCCGCAACAGGGGTTATGGGAACACTGAAGCTTTCTTT. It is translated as CASSRNRGYGNTEAFF.